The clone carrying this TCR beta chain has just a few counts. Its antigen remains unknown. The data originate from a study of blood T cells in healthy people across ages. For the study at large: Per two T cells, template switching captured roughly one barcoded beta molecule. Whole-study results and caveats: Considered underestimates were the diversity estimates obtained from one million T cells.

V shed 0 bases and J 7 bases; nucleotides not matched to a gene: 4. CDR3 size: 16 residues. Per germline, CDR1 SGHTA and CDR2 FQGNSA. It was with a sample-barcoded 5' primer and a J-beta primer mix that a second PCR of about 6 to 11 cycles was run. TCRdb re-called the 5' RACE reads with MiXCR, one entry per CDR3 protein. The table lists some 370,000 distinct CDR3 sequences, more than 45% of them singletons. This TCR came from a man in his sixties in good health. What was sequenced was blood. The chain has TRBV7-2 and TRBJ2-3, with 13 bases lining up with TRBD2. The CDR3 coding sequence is TGTGCCAGCAGCTTAGCACTAGCGGGAGGGGAAAATACGCAGTATTTT. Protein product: CASSLALAGGENTQYF.